This T cell receptor beta chain was captured in a study of OX40 agonist ivuxolimab in advanced cancers. About the research overall: Ivuxolimab was administered intravenously to patients at 0.01 to 10 mg/kg every 2 weeks. Points from the study as a whole: Expanded peripheral T cell antigen specificity was not determined.

Regarding this clone: Antigen: not known.

The table came from immunoSEQ multiplex PCR; TCRdb's copy has only in-frame clones and leaves some out. The sample has roughly 15,000 clones; roughly 65% are singletons. The specimen was CD4+ or CD8+ T cells sorted from blood, collected in a trial of the OX40 agonist ivuxolimab. The sequence came from an adult with an advanced solid tumor such as melanoma, head and neck, liver or kidney cancer.

This chain's CDR3 is CASRSDRGVNEQYF. The CDR3 DNA is TGTGCCAGCAGATCTGACAGGGGAGTGAACGAGCAGTACTTC. This chain uses TRBV2 with TRBJ2-7; 8 positions agree with TRBD1. J was trimmed by 5 bases and V by 6 bases; bases with no gene match: 9. This CDR3 comprises 14 residues. CDR1 is SNHLY, CDR2 FYNNEI, per germline.